This paragraph reports one T cell receptor (beta chain). The repertoire was sequenced with immunoSEQ multiplex PCR; TCRdb's copy has only in-frame clones and lacks some. The sample has tens of thousands of clones; over 80% are singletons. This specimen comes from a study of T cell changes during pregnancy in multiple sclerosis. V lost 4 bases and J 8 bases, leaving 16 bases between the germline ends. The CDR3 has 14 residues. Germline loops: CDR1 SGHNT, CDR2 YYREEE (reference sequence). The sequence came from a female donor in good health, enrolled as a control in a pregnancy study. This chain joins TRBV5-4 and TRBJ1-3; D is possibly TRBD1 (6 bases). The sequences come from peripheral blood, collected in the third trimester of pregnancy. CDR3 sequence (DNA): TGTGCCAGCAGCCGCGCGGGGGGGCCGGACACCATATATTTT. Its translation: CASSRAGGPDTIYF.